The present TCR beta chain was sequenced within a study of blood T cell repertoires in COVID-19. Study background: Both acute and convalescent COVID-19 samples were obtained from the United States, Italy and Spain. Sample material is recorded as cDNA or gDNA derived from T cells, B-cell-depleted T cells, or PBMCs.

Assay: immunoSEQ multiplex PCR; the TCRdb copy retains only in-frame clones and omits some. The profile covers around 36,000 clones, with roughly 85% appearing a single time and 3% to 4% taken by the ten largest. This clonotype originated in a man aged 45-65 years with acute or convalescent COVID-19. Sequenced: peripheral blood.

CDR3 coding DNA: TGTGCCAGCAGCAGTCCCTCCGGGACAGGGGGATCACCCCTCCACTTT. Residues: CASSSPSGTGGSPLHF. This chain joins TRBV3-1 (or the pseudogene TRBV3-2) and TRBJ1-6; TRBD1 agrees at 11 bases. Looked up from germline, CDR1 is LGHDT and CDR2 is YNNKEL (reference sequence). J was trimmed by 10 bases and V by 5 bases; bases with no gene match: 10. This CDR3 comprises 16 residues.